These 13 T cell receptor beta chains were all obtained from the same sample, sequenced in a study of cytomegalovirus exposure and HLA in healthy donors. The PCR used 60 Vbeta and 13 Jbeta primers. The assay was immunoSEQ multiplex PCR, and TCRdb's table has in-frame clones only and misses some. The sample holds approximately 150,000 clones, under 70% seen once. Sequencing was done on a sample of PBMCs. Every receptor here comes from a young man in good health and CMV-seropositive.

This chain uses TRBV6-5 with TRBJ2-7; a possible D gene is TRBD1 (5 bases). The CDR3 contains 15 residues. CDR1 MNHEY and CDR2 SVGAGI come from the germline V gene. Trimming shortened V by 0 bases and J by 3 bases, and 12 bases separated the two germline ends. CDR3 region: CASSYSEVQGYEQYF. The DNA for the CDR3 is TGTGCCAGCAGTTACTCCGAGGTTCAGGGCTACGAGCAGTACTTC.

As DNA, the CDR3 is TGTGCCAGCAGCGTAGAGGGTCCGGGGGTGGCTTTCTTT. Its translation is CASSVEGPGVAFF. The chain joins TRBV9 to TRBJ1-1; a weak D match, TRBD1 (5 bases). Germline V gene sequence: CDR1 SGDLS, CDR2 YYNGEE. V lost 0 bases and J lost 11, with 14 bases in between. CDR3 length: 13 residues.

This rearrangement joins TRBV5-1 to TRBJ1-2; D uncertain. V dropped 0 bases and J dropped 3 bases, with 9 bases sitting between them. CDR3 length: 14 residues. The germline CDR1 and CDR2 sequences are SGHRS and YFSETQ. The CDR3 DNA reads TGCGCCAGCAGCTTGGTTGCGGCGGACTATGGCTACACCTTC. Its protein is CASSLVAADYGYTF.

This clone was picked up one time. This rearrangement joins TRBV13 to TRBJ2-5, with 12 bases fitting TRBD2. V gave up 3 bases and J gave up 9 bases; unmatched junction bases: 8. This CDR3 contains 15 residues. Germline CDR1 reads PRHDT; CDR2 reads FYEKMQ (reference sequence). The CDR3 region has the DNA TGTGCCAGCAGCTTTAGCCTAGCGGGGGGGGAGGCCCAGTACTTC. Translated: CASSFSLAGGEAQYF.

In this sample, this clone turned up once. V usage is TRBV4-1 and J usage is TRBJ1-6; D is possibly TRBD1 (5 bases). CDR1 and CDR2 (germline): MGHRA, YSYEKL. CDR3 length: 18 amino acids. Between the trimmed V and J ends, which lost 0 bases and 0 bases, there was a span of 12 bases. CDR3: CASSQEGAGSSYNSPLHF. In DNA, the CDR3 is TGCGCCAGCAGCCAAGAAGGGGCAGGCAGCTCCTATAATTCACCCCTCCACTTT.

The gene calls are TRBV4-1 and TRBJ2-1; TRBD1 agrees at 7 bases. CDR1 and CDR2 (germline): MGHRA, YSYEKL. CDR3 length: 17 residues. V lost 4 bases to trimming and J lost 1 base; unmatched junction nucleotides: 10. The CDR3 sequence: CASSLGDTGVSYNEQFF. The CDR3 nucleotides read TGCGCCAGCAGCCTAGGCGACACAGGGGTTTCCTACAATGAGCAGTTCTTC.

The CDR3 DNA reads as TGTGCCAGCAGGGTAGTAACGGGGTCCTACGAGCAGTACTTC. It is translated as CASRVVTGSYEQYF. The rearrangement links TRBV6-1 to TRBJ2-7; D is perhaps TRBD2 (5 bases). Germline loops: CDR1 MNHNS, CDR2 SASEGT. Trimming took off 6 bases at V and 1 base at J, with 13 bases between the two ends. This CDR3 spans 14 amino acids.

Only a few counts were recorded for this clone. The CDR3 reads CASRGVPSGYTF. The CDR3 DNA follows: TGTGCCAGCAGAGGGGTCCCGAGTGGCTACACCTTC. V is TRBV9 and J is TRBJ1-2; D is perhaps TRBD1 (5 bases). V gave up 5 bases and J gave up 7 bases, with 12 bases separating them. Germline V CDR1 and CDR2: SGDLS, YYNGEE. The CDR3 covers 12 residues.

Written as DNA, the CDR3 is TGTGCCACCAGCTCAGACAGGGTTCGGGGCTACACCTTC. Residues: CATSSDRVRGYTF. The V gene is TRBV15, the J gene TRBJ1-2, with 7 positions matching TRBD1. The germline CDR1 and CDR2 sequences are LNHNV and YYDKDF (reference sequence). The V and J ends lost 5 bases and 8 bases, in that order; junction bases with no gene match: 8. This CDR3 contains 13 residues.

The rearrangement links TRBV28 to TRBJ1-6; D not certain. This CDR3 contains 12 residues. V gave up 5 bases and J gave up 9 bases, with 8 bases separating them. Germline V lookup: CDR1 MDHEN, CDR2 SYDVKM. This CDR3 is CASSPPSSPLHF. The CDR3 DNA reads TGTGCCAGCAGTCCCCCCAGTTCACCCCTCCACTTT.

This sequence joins TRBV19 and TRBJ1-2; 8 positions match TRBD1. With V trimmed by 7 bases and J by 2 bases, 3 bases remained unmatched. CDR3 length: 13 residues. Per germline, CDR1 LNHDA and CDR2 SQIVND (reference sequence). The CDR3 DNA reads TGTGCCAGTATGCGGGACAGGAACTATGGCTACACCTTC. Translated, it gives CASMRDRNYGYTF.

V and J are TRBV11-3 and TRBJ1-1; D gene unclear. With 5 bases removed from V and 7 bases from J, the gap between germline ends came to 8 bases. The CDR3 runs 11 residues. Germline-derived CDR1 and CDR2 are SGHNT and YENEEA. The CDR3 loop is CASSLRLEAFF. Here the CDR3 DNA reads TGTGCCAGCAGCCTACGTCTTGAAGCTTTCTTT.

The chain combines TRBV5-1 with TRBJ2-1; 10 nucleotides agree with TRBD2. V lost 4 bases to trimming and J lost 6 bases; unmatched junction nucleotides: 16. The CDR3 is 18 amino acids. Germline CDR1 and CDR2: SGHRS and YFSETQ. The CDR3 loop reads CASSNAAGGPSFGNEQFF. In nucleotides, the CDR3 is TGCGCCAGCAGCAATGCAGCGGGAGGGCCCTCATTTGGCAATGAGCAGTTCTTC.